This T cell receptor (beta chain) was retrieved from a study of identical twins. TCRdb used MiXCR to reprocess the 5' RACE reads, holding one entry per CDR3 protein. This sample carries some 500,000 distinct CDR3 sequences, 22% of them seen once, and the ten largest clones take roughly 0.9%. Trimming cost V 0 bases and J 1 base, with 7 bases left between them. Looked up from germline, CDR1 is ENHRY and CDR2 is SYGVKD. This CDR3 region has 14 residues. This clonotype occurred a few times. The same specimen was also included in a second study, on T cells expressing NK-cell markers. This second study notes: Several donors likewise had their CD3+CD56-NKG2C+ fraction led by these clonotypes.

The material sequenced was CD4+ T cells sorted from blood. The clonotype was recovered from a woman under 30 in good health. This sequence joins TRBV10-3 and TRBJ2-7, with D unclear. The CDR3 region is CAISESASSYEQYF. Here the CDR3 DNA reads TGTGCCATCAGTGAGTCGGCTAGTTCCTACGAGCAGTACTTC.